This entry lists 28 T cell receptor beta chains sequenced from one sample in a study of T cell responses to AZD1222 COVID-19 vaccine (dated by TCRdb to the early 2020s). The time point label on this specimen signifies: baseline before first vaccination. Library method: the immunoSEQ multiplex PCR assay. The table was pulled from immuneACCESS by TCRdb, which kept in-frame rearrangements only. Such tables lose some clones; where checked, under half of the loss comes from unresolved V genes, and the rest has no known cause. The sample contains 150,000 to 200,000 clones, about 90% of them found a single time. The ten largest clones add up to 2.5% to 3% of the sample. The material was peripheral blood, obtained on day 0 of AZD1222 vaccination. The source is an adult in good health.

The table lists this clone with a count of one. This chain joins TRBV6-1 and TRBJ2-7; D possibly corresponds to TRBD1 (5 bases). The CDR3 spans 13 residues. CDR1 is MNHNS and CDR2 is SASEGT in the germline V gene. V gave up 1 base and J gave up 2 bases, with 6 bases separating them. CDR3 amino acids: CASSEGQPYEQYF. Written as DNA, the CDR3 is TGTGCCAGCAGTGAAGGACAGCCCTACGAGCAGTACTTC.

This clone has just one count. CDR3 region: CASSPSRQADTQYF. The CDR3 DNA follows: TGTGCCAGCAGTCCCTCCCGGCAAGCTGATACGCAGTATTTT. The chain joins TRBV6-2 or TRBV6-3 to TRBJ2-3; D remains unclear. Deletions cut 5 bases from V and 6 bases from J, with 15 bases between. This CDR3 is built from 14 residues. Per germline, CDR1 MNHEY and CDR2 SVGEGT.

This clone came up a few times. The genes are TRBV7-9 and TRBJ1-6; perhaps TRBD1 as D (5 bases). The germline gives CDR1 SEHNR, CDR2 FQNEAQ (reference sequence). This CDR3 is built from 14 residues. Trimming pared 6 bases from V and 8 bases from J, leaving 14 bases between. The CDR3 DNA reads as TGTGCCAGCAGAGACCAAGGGACCGATTCACCCCTCCACTTT. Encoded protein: CASRDQGTDSPLHF. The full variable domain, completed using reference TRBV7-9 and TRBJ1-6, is DTGVSQNPRHKITKRGQNVTFRCDPISEHNRLYWYRQTLGQGPEFLTYFQNEAQLEKSRLLSDRFSAERPKGSFSTLEIQRTEQGDSAMYLCASRDQGTDSPLHFGNGTRLTVT.

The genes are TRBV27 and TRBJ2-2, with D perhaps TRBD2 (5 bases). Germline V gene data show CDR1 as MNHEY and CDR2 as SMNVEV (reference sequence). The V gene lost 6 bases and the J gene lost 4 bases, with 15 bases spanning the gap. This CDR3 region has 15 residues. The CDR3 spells CASSPQRASTGELFF. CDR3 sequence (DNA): TGTGCCAGCAGCCCCCAGAGGGCGTCCACCGGGGAGCTGTTTTTT.

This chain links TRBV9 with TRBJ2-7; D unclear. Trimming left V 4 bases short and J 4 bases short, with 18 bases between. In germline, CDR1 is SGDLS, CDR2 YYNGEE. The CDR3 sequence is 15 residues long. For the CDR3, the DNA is TGTGCCAGCAGCCGAACCCCCTACTTAGGGTACGAGCAGTACTTC. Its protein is CASSRTPYLGYEQYF.

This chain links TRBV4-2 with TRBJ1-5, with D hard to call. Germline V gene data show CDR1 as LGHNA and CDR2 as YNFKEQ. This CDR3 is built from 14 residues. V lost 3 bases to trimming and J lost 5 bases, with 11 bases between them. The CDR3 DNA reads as TGTGCCAGCAGCCACTTGGGCGGGGATCAGCCCCAGCATTTT. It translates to CASSHLGGDQPQHF.

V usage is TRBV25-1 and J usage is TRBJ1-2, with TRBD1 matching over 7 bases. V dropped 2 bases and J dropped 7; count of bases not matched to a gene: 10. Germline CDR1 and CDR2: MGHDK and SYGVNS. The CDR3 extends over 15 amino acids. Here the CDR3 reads CASSENKGTVGGYTF. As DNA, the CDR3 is TGTGCCAGCAGTGAAAACAAAGGGACAGTGGGTGGCTACACCTTC.

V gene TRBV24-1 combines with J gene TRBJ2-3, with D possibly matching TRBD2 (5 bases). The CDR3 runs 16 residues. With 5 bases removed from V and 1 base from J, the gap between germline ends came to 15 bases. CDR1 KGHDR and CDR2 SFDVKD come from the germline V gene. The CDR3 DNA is TGTGCCACCAGTGGAGCGCCGGCGGAGGGCACAGATACGCAGTATTTT. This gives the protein CATSGAPAEGTDTQYF.

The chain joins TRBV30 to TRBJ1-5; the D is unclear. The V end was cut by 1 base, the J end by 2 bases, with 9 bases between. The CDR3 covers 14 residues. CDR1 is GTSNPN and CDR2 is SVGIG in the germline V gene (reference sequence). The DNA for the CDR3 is TGTGCCTGGAGTGGGCCGCTTGGCAATCAGCCCCAGCATTTT. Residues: CAWSGPLGNQPQHF.

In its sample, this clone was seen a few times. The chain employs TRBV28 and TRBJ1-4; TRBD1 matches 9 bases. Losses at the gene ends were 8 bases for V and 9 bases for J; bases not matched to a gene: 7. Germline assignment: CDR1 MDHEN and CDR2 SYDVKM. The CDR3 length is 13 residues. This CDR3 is CASSRDRAKKLFF. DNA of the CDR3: TGTGCCAGCTCTCGGGACAGGGCGAAAAAACTGTTTTTT.

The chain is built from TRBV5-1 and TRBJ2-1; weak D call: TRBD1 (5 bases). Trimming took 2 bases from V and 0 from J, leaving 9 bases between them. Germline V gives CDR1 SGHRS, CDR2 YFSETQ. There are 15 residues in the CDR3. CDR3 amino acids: CASSLQEPSYNEQFF. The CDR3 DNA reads TGCGCCAGCAGCTTACAGGAACCCTCCTACAATGAGCAGTTCTTC.

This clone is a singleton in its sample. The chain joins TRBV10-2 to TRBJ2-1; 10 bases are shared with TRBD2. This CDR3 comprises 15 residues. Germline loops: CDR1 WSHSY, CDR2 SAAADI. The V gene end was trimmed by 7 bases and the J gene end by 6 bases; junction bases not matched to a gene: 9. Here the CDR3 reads CASTYSGRPGNEQFF. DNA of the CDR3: TGCGCCAGCACTTATAGCGGGAGGCCGGGCAATGAGCAGTTCTTC.

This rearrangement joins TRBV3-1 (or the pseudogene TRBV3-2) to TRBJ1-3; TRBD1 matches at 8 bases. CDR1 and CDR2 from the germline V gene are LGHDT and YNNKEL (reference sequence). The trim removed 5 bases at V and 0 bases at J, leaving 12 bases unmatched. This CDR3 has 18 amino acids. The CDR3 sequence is CASSIKRDRLSSGNTIYF. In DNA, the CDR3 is TGTGCCAGCAGCATAAAAAGGGACAGGTTAAGCTCTGGAAACACCATATATTTT.

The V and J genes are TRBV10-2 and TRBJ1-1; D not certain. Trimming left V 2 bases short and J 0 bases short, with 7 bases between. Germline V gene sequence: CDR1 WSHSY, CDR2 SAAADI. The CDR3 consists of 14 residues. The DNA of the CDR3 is TGCGCCAGCAGTGAGCAAGGGCTGAACACTGAAGCTTTCTTT. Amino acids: CASSEQGLNTEAFF.

In DNA, the CDR3 is TGTGCCAGCAGCCAAGATCTCGGAGCGGGATTCCCAGATACGCAGTATTTT. Its protein is CASSQDLGAGFPDTQYF. The chain is built from TRBV3-1 (or the pseudogene TRBV3-2) and TRBJ2-3, with 7 positions matching TRBD2. Germline lookup yields CDR1 LGHDT and CDR2 YNNKEL (reference sequence). This CDR3 spans 17 amino acids. With V trimmed by 0 bases and J by 4 bases, 10 bases remained unmatched.

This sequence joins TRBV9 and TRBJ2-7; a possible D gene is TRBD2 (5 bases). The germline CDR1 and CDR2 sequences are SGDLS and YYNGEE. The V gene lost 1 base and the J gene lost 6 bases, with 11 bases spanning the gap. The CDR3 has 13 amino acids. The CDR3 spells CASSVSGYGEQYF. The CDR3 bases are TGTGCCAGCAGCGTATCGGGGTACGGCGAGCAGTACTTC.

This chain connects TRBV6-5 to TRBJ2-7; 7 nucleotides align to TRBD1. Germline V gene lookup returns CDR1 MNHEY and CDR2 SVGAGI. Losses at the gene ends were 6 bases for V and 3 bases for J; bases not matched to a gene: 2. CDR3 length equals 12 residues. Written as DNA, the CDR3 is TGTGCCAGCAGACAGGGGTACTACGAGCAGTACTTC. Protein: CASRQGYYEQYF.

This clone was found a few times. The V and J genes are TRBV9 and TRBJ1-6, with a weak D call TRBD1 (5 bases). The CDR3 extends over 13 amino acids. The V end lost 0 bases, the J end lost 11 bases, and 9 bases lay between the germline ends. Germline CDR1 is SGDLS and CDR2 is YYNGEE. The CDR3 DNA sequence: TGTGCCAGCAGCGTAGGGGGCACGGCACCCCTCCACTTT. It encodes CASSVGGTAPLHF.

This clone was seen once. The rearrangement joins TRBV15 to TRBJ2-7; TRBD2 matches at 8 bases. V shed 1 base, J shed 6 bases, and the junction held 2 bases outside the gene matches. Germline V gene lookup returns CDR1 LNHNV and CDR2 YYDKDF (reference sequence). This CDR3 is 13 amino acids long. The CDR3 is CATSRGTSREQYF. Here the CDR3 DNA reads TGTGCCACCAGCAGAGGGACTAGCCGCGAGCAGTACTTC.

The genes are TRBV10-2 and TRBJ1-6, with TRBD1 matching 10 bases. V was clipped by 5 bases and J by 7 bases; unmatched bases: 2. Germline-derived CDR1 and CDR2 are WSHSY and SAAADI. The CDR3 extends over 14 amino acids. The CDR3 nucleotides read TGCGCCAGCAGTCGGGACAGGGGAAATTCACCCCTCCACTTT. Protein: CASSRDRGNSPLHF.

CDR3: CSVAWGTGGRYGYTF. The CDR3 DNA reads as TGCAGCGTTGCTTGGGGGACAGGGGGCCGCTATGGCTACACCTTC. V is TRBV29-1 and J is TRBJ1-2, with 12 bases that match TRBD1. Germline CDR1 and CDR2: SQVTM and ANQGSEA. Trimming at V came to 4 bases and at J to 4 bases, leaving 7 bases not matched to a gene. The CDR3 is made up of 15 amino acids.

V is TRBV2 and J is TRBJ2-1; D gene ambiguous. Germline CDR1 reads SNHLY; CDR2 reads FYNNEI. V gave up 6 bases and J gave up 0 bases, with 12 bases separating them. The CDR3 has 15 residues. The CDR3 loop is CASRADTLSYNEQFF. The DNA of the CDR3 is TGTGCCAGCAGGGCAGACACGCTCTCCTACAATGAGCAGTTCTTC.

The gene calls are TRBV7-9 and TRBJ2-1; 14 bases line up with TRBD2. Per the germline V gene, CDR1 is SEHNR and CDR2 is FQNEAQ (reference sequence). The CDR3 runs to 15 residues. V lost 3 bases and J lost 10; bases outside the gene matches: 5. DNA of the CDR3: TGTGCCAGCAGCTTTGGGACTAGCGGGAGAGACGAGCAGTTCTTC. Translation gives CASSFGTSGRDEQFF.

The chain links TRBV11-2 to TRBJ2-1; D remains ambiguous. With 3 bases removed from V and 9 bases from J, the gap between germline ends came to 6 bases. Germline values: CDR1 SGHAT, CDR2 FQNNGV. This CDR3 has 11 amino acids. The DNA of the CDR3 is TGTGCCAGCAGCTTCGGTGGTGAGCAGTTCTTC. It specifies CASSFGGEQFF.

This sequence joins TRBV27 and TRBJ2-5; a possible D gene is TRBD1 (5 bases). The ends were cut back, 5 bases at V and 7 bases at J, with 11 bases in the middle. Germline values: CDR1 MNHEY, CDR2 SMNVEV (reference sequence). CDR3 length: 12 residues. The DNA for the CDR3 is TGTGCCAGCAGTACAGGCCCAGGGACCCAGTACTTC. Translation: CASSTGPGTQYF.

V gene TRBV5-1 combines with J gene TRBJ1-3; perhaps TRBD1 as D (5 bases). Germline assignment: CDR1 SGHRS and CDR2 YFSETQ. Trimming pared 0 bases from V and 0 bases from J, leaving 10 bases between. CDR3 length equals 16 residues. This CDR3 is CASSLGDSSSGNTIYF. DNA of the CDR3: TGCGCCAGCAGCTTGGGGGACTCGAGCTCTGGAAACACCATATATTTT.

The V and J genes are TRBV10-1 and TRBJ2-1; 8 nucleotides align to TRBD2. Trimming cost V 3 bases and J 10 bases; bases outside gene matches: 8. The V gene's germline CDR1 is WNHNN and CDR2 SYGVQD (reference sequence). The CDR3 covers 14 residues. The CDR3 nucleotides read TGCGCCAGCAGTGACCCACCCCCGGGAGGGGAGCAGTTCTTC. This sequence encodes CASSDPPPGGEQFF.

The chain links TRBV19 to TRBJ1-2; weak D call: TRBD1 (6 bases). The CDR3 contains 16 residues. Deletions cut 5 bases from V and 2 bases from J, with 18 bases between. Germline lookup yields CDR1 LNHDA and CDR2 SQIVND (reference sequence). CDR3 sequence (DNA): TGTGCCAGTAGTGCCGGAACCCGGGGGGCGAACTATGGCTACACCTTC. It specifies CASSAGTRGANYGYTF.